The 17 T cell receptor beta chains listed next were all sequenced from one sample in a study of CD8 T cells in Susac syndrome. With random hexamers, reverse transcription was performed on about 0.5 to 1 ug of RNA. TCRdb passed the immunoSEQ multiplex PCR reads through MiXCR, listing each CDR3 protein once. In the table there are over 140,000 distinct CDR3 sequences, 95% of which are singletons. The sequencing sample was made of CD4+ T cells from PBMCs. The receptors derive from a human donor with Susac syndrome.

This chain connects TRBV9 to TRBJ1-2, with D perhaps matching TRBD1 (5 bases). Trimming took off 3 bases at V and 1 base at J, with 10 bases between the two ends. CDR3 length: 14 residues. Germline-derived CDR1 and CDR2 are SGDLS and YYNGEE. The CDR3, as DNA: TGTGCCAGCAGCGGACAGTGGGTTAACTATGGCTACACCTTC. Its protein product is CASSGQWVNYGYTF.

V and J are TRBV13 and TRBJ2-5, with D perhaps matching TRBD2 (7 bases). Deletions cut 3 bases from V and 1 base from J, with 15 bases between. Germline values: CDR1 PRHDT, CDR2 FYEKMQ (reference sequence). The CDR3 loop spans 16 amino acids. The DNA for the CDR3 is TGTGCCAGCAGCTTGGGGGGGCTCCTAATCCAAGAGACCCAGTACTTC. Its translation: CASSLGGLLIQETQYF. The full variable domain, its missing parts supplied by reference TRBV13 and TRBJ2-5, is AAGVIQSPRHLIKEKRETATLKCYPIPRHDTVYWYQQGPGQDPQFLISFYEKMQSDKGSIPDRFSAQQFSDYHSELNMSSLELGDSALYFCASSLGGLLIQETQYFGPGTRLLVL.

The CDR3: CAWSRQIELFF. The CDR3 DNA is TGTGCCTGGAGTCGACAGATCGAACTGTTTTTT. This chain connects TRBV30 to TRBJ1-4, with a weak D call TRBD1 (5 bases). Trimming shortened V by 2 bases and J by 12 bases, and 10 bases separated the two germline ends. Per the germline V gene, CDR1 is GTSNPN and CDR2 is SVGIG (reference sequence). This CDR3 has 11 residues.

The chain combines TRBV12-3 or TRBV12-4 with TRBJ1-1; 7 bases align to TRBD1. Losses at the gene ends were 7 bases for V and 4 bases for J; bases not matched to a gene: 9. The CDR3 covers 14 residues. CDR3 in amino acids: CASTKKGAVTEAFF. CDR3 nucleotides: TGTGCCAGCACTAAGAAGGGGGCTGTCACTGAAGCTTTCTTT.

V gene TRBV20-1 combines with J gene TRBJ1-1, with unresolved D. The CDR3 loop spans 12 amino acids. Germline values: CDR1 DFQATT, CDR2 SNEGSKA (reference sequence). V lost 2 bases and J 8 bases, leaving 12 bases between the germline ends. CDR3 nucleotide sequence: TGCAGTGCTAGACTCGAGACGGCCGAAGCTTTCTTT. Translating gives CSARLETAEAFF.

The gene calls are TRBV6-5 and TRBJ2-1; 12 positions match TRBD1. Germline loops: CDR1 MNHEY, CDR2 SVGAGI. The CDR3 is made up of 15 amino acids. Germline trimming cut 6 bases from V and 5 bases from J; bases unmatched to any gene: 5. CDR3 region: CASRGQGAAHNEQFF. The CDR3 DNA follows: TGTGCCAGCAGGGGACAGGGGGCCGCCCACAATGAGCAGTTCTTC.

The V call is TRBV4-1, the J call TRBJ2-7; D gene ambiguous. Germline loops: CDR1 MGHRA, CDR2 YSYEKL. This CDR3 has 15 residues. The germline V and J ends were trimmed by 1 base and 1 base, with 11 bases remaining between them. The CDR3 coding sequence is TGCGCCAGCAGCCAAGCCTTTGCCCTTTCCTACGAGCAGTACTTC. Translation: CASSQAFALSYEQYF.

This sequence joins TRBV28 and TRBJ1-4, with TRBD1 matching 7 bases. The CDR3 runs 14 residues. Germline V gives CDR1 MDHEN, CDR2 SYDVKM. With V trimmed by 5 bases and J by 8 bases, 8 bases remained unmatched. The CDR3 sequence: CASSPTGVWEKLFF. The CDR3 DNA is TGTGCCAGCAGTCCCACAGGGGTATGGGAAAAACTGTTTTTT.

This clonotype was detected only once. The chain carries TRBV5-1 and TRBJ2-1; the D gene is possibly TRBD2 (6 bases). Germline CDR1 reads SGHRS; CDR2 reads YFSETQ. CDR3 length: 15 residues. Trimming pared 0 bases from V and 1 base from J, leaving 8 bases between. The CDR3 DNA reads as TGCGCCAGCAGCTTGGATGGGGGGTCCTACAATGAGCAGTTCTTC. Translating it yields CASSLDGGSYNEQFF.

The chain is built from TRBV4-3 and TRBJ1-5; D is perhaps TRBD1 (6 bases). The CDR3 loop spans 18 amino acids. Trimming removed 4 bases from V and 0 bases from J, with 19 bases in between. Germline CDR1 reads LGHNA; CDR2 reads YSLEER. CDR3 sequence reads: CASSRFPVGTLSNQPQHF. For the CDR3, the DNA is TGCGCCAGCAGCCGCTTCCCGGTCGGGACACTTAGCAATCAGCCCCAGCATTTT.

This chain connects TRBV20-1 to TRBJ1-5, with D perhaps matching TRBD1 (6 bases). Germline CDR1 and CDR2: DFQATT and SNEGSKA (reference sequence). This CDR3 region has 14 residues. V lost 5 bases and J lost 6, with 17 bases in between. The CDR3 DNA reads TGCAGTGCTGCGAACGACAGGAAAGGTCAGCCCCAGCATTTT. It specifies CSAANDRKGQPQHF.

V usage is TRBV7-2 and J usage is TRBJ1-1; 7 bases are shared with TRBD1. Germline assignment: CDR1 SGHTA and CDR2 FQGNSA. The J segment lost 11 bases and the V segment lost 1 base, leaving 10 bases of the junction unmatched. CDR3 size: 14 residues. The CDR3 coding sequence is TGTGCCAGCAGCTTAGAACAGGGGACGGGGGGGGCTTTCTTT. Its protein is CASSLEQGTGGAFF. Drawing the rest from reference TRBV7-2 and TRBJ1-1, the complete variable domain is GAGVSQSPSNKVTEKGKDVELRCDPISGHTALYWYRQSLGQGLEFLIYFQGNSAPDKSGLPSDRFSAERTGGSVSTLTIQRTQQEDSAVYLCASSLEQGTGGAFFGQGTRLTVV.

V usage is TRBV20-1 and J usage is TRBJ1-5, with D possibly matching TRBD1 (5 bases). The CDR3 is 13 residues long. Germline CDR1 is DFQATT and CDR2 is SNEGSKA (reference sequence). V lost 7 bases, J lost 8 bases, and 18 bases lay in between. In DNA form, the CDR3 reads TGCAGTGTTAGTCAGGGCAACGGTGAGCCCCAGCATTTT. Translation: CSVSQGNGEPQHF.

The chain is built from TRBV3-1 and TRBJ2-5; maybe TRBD2 (6 bases). CDR1 and CDR2 from the germline V gene are LGHDT and YNNKEL (reference sequence). The CDR3 runs to 16 residues. Trimming stripped 0 bases from V and 5 bases from J, with 16 bases between. Written as DNA, the CDR3 is TGTGCCAGCAGCCAAGAGGGAGGACCTGGGGGGGAGACCCAGTACTTC. Amino acid sequence: CASSQEGGPGGETQYF.

The chain uses TRBV7-2 and TRBJ2-6; D is unresolved. V lost 1 base and J 2 bases, leaving 9 bases between the germline ends. The CDR3 runs 16 residues. Germline CDR1 and CDR2: SGHTA and FQGNSA. The CDR3 region is CASSLEGTAGANVLTF. The CDR3 nucleotides read TGTGCCAGCAGCTTAGAGGGAACAGCTGGGGCCAACGTCCTGACTTTC.

This clonotype was observed a handful of times. This sequence joins TRBV4-3 and TRBJ1-2; TRBD1 matches at 9 bases. The CDR3 is made up of 15 amino acids. Germline CDR1 is LGHNA and CDR2 is YSLEER. The V and J ends lost 4 bases and 4 bases, in that order; junction bases with no gene match: 7. The CDR3 coding sequence is TGCGCCAGCAGCCGAGCGGGACAGGGACTCTATGGCTACACCTTC. Amino acid sequence: CASSRAGQGLYGYTF.

The V gene is TRBV12-3 or TRBV12-4, the J gene TRBJ1-1; D remains unclear. CDR3 length equals 14 residues. With 1 base removed from V and 3 bases from J, the gap between germline ends came to 9 bases. CDR3 bases: TGTGCCAGCAGTTTAGTGGAGTTGGACACTGAAGCTTTCTTT. This encodes CASSLVELDTEAFF.